The 6 T cell receptor beta chains below were found in one sample sequenced in a study of control samples from healthy donors and cancer patients. Some clones are missing from TCRdb's copy, which holds only in-frame ones; the method was immunoSEQ multiplex PCR. The sample shows almost 90,000 clones, 70% to 90% of them seen only once. Sequencing was performed on blood. The receptors stem from a woman in her thirties or forties in good health.

The CDR3 DNA sequence: TGTGCCAGCAGTGAAGCCCCGGCGAACACTGAAGCTTTCTTT. Protein product: CASSEAPANTEAFF. V and J are TRBV6-1 and TRBJ1-1, with D uncertain. The CDR3 is made up of 14 amino acids. Germline values: CDR1 MNHNS, CDR2 SASEGT. V lost 0 bases, J lost 1 base, and 6 bases lay in between.

The V gene is TRBV25-1, the J gene TRBJ1-5; D not resolved. V gave up 3 bases and J gave up 2 bases, with 11 bases separating them. CDR1 MGHDK and CDR2 SYGVNS come from the germline V gene. The CDR3 runs to 15 residues. The DNA of the CDR3 is TGTGCCAGCAGTGAGCCCGGGATGGGCAATCAGCCCCAGCATTTT. The encoded protein is CASSEPGMGNQPQHF.

The chain is built from TRBV2 and TRBJ1-5; no clear D. Trimming shortened V by 1 base and J by 2 bases, and 9 bases separated the two germline ends. From germline, CDR1 is SNHLY and CDR2 FYNNEI. There are 15 residues in the CDR3. CDR3 amino acids: CASSEGGMRNQPQHF. The CDR3 DNA reads as TGTGCCAGCAGTGAAGGGGGTATGCGCAATCAGCCCCAGCATTTT.

The chain is built from TRBV27 and TRBJ1-2; the D is unclear. CDR1 is MNHEY, CDR2 SMNVEV, per germline (reference sequence). This CDR3 region has 14 residues. The germline V and J ends were trimmed by 7 bases and 8 bases, with 20 bases remaining between them. The CDR3 region is CASNSVGGYRGYTF. CDR3 nucleotide sequence: TGTGCCAGCAACTCAGTAGGCGGCTATCGGGGCTACACCTTC.

V is TRBV18 and J is TRBJ1-3, with D unresolved. The CDR3 length is 12 residues. V lost 6 bases and J lost 7, with 10 bases in between. Germline loops: CDR1 KGHSH, CDR2 LQKENI. The CDR3 protein is CASSPMGNTIYF. The CDR3 nucleotides are TGTGCCAGCTCGCCCATGGGGAACACCATATATTTT.

The chain links TRBV6-5 to TRBJ2-1; TRBD2 is a possible D gene (5 bases). Trimming stripped 5 bases from V and 6 bases from J, with 17 bases between. This CDR3 region has 15 residues. Germline V CDR1 and CDR2: MNHEY, SVGAGI. CDR3 coding DNA: TGTGCCAGCAGTCCCCGGGGATTTTTTGGCAATGAGCAGTTCTTC. This sequence encodes CASSPRGFFGNEQFF.